Presented here are 16 T cell receptor beta chains from one specimen sequenced in a study of technical replicates of blood from several donors. The protocol was immunoSEQ multiplex PCR, while the TCRdb copy is restricted to in-frame clones and leaves out a portion. The sample lists approximately 70,000 clones; just over 90% were seen once. The sample comprised PBMCs. These TCRs come from a human donor in good health. Some clones in this sample may be carry-over from other donors' samples.

The CDR3 nucleotides are TGCGCCAGCAGCCAAGTACCGAGCAATGAGCAGTTCTTC. Translating gives CASSQVPSNEQFF. The V call is TRBV4-1, the J call TRBJ2-1; no definite D call. The CDR3 length is 13 residues. Germline lookup yields CDR1 MGHRA and CDR2 YSYEKL. V lost 1 base and J lost 6, with 7 bases in between.

In its sample, this clone was seen a few times. The CDR3 protein is CASSFSPGSLYGYTF. The DNA for the CDR3 is TGTGCCAGCAGCTTCAGTCCAGGGTCCCTCTATGGCTACACCTTC. The gene calls are TRBV7-2 and TRBJ1-2, with D possibly matching TRBD1 (5 bases). The V end was cut by 3 bases, the J end by 4 bases, with 15 bases between. Germline V gives CDR1 SGHTA, CDR2 FQGNSA. The CDR3 has 15 amino acids.

The chain employs TRBV13 and TRBJ2-7; 11 nucleotides align to TRBD2. Germline CDR1 PRHDT, CDR2 FYEKMQ (reference sequence). CDR3 size: 17 residues. The junction had 14 bases not matched to a gene; V was cut back by 5 bases and J by 5 bases. For the CDR3, the DNA is TGTGCCAGCAGCCCCGGGGGGCGGGCTAGCGGGGGGCACGAGCAGTACTTC. Translated, it gives CASSPGGRASGGHEQYF.

This clone was found once. V gene TRBV5-8 combines with J gene TRBJ2-5; D gene ambiguous. Germline V gives CDR1 SGHTS, CDR2 YDEGEE. V was cut by 0 bases and J by 2 bases, with 11 bases left in between. This CDR3 contains 15 residues. In DNA, the CDR3 is TGTGCCAGCAGCTTGGCGAGGCTCATACAAGAGACCCAGTACTTC. This gives the protein CASSLARLIQETQYF.

This clone came up once. This rearrangement joins TRBV5-1 to TRBJ2-1; 8 bases line up with TRBD2. The junction had 3 bases not matched to a gene; V was cut back by 2 bases and J by 2 bases. CDR3 length: 15 amino acids. Germline V lookup: CDR1 SGHRS, CDR2 YFSETQ. Here the CDR3 reads CASSFVTSAYNEQFF. Written as DNA, the CDR3 is TGCGCCAGCAGCTTTGTGACTAGCGCCTACAATGAGCAGTTCTTC.

V and J are TRBV19 and TRBJ2-1; TRBD1 might be the D (6 bases). V was pared by 1 base and J by 4 bases, with 14 bases between. This CDR3 spans 16 amino acids. Germline-derived CDR1 and CDR2 are LNHDA and SQIVND (reference sequence). The CDR3 sequence: CASSIGGGRGYNEQFF. The CDR3 DNA sequence: TGTGCCAGTAGTATAGGAGGAGGCAGGGGTTACAATGAGCAGTTCTTC.

V usage is TRBV6-1 and J usage is TRBJ2-3; 12 nucleotides line up with TRBD2. Unmatched junction bases numbered 7, after V lost 4 bases and J lost 5 bases. From germline, CDR1 is MNHNS and CDR2 SASEGT. This CDR3 is 16 amino acids long. CDR3 bases: TGTGCCAGCAGTGGGGCTAGCGGGGGGGCAAAAGATACGCAGTATTTT. This encodes CASSGASGGAKDTQYF.

The chain uses TRBV10-3 and TRBJ1-3; D call uncertain. Germline V gene sequence: CDR1 ENHRY, CDR2 SYGVKD. This CDR3 has 13 amino acids. V shed 2 bases and J shed 4 bases, with 6 bases lying between them. The CDR3 DNA is TGTGCCATCAGTGAGAGTAGAGGAAACACCATATATTTT. Translated: CAISESRGNTIYF.

The chain recombines TRBV4-1 with TRBJ2-1; TRBD1 might be the D (7 bases). This CDR3 is 14 amino acids long. Germline values: CDR1 MGHRA, CDR2 YSYEKL. Trimming pared 11 bases from V and 6 bases from J, leaving 20 bases between. CDR3 loop: CAGQGGSLTNEQFF. The CDR3 region has the DNA TGCGCCGGGCAGGGGGGTTCCCTTACCAATGAGCAGTTCTTC.

V and J are TRBV6-5 and TRBJ1-2; 7 bases are a match to TRBD1. The germline CDR1 and CDR2 sequences are MNHEY and SVGAGI. With 3 bases clipped from V and 4 bases from J, the junction kept 5 bases outside the gene matches. This CDR3 contains 14 residues. CDR3 nucleotides: TGTGCCAGCAGTTATGAGGGGGCAAGCTATGGCTACACCTTC. Residues: CASSYEGASYGYTF.

V gene TRBV6-5 combines with J gene TRBJ1-4; TRBD1 matches at 7 bases. Germline assignment: CDR1 MNHEY and CDR2 SVGAGI. The CDR3 has 14 amino acids. V trimming: 6 bases; J trimming: 3 bases; junction bases outside the gene matches: 4. CDR3 loop: CASRRDSANEKLFF. The CDR3 nucleotides are TGTGCCAGCAGGAGGGACAGTGCTAATGAAAAACTGTTTTTT.

V usage is TRBV7-2 and J usage is TRBJ2-1; D gene ambiguous. Looked up from germline, CDR1 is SGHTA and CDR2 is FQGNSA. With 2 bases removed from V and 5 bases from J, the gap between germline ends came to 13 bases. The CDR3 runs to 15 residues. The CDR3 nucleotides are TGTGCCAGCAGCTTATTACGAGCCTCGAACAATGAGCAGTTCTTC. As protein: CASSLLRASNNEQFF.

The gene calls are TRBV19 and TRBJ2-1, with 9 bases identical to TRBD2. The CDR3 consists of 15 residues. J gave up 5 bases and V 6 bases, and 8 bases lay outside the gene matches. The germline V gene has CDR1 LNHDA and CDR2 SQIVND (reference sequence). In DNA, the CDR3 is TGTGCCAGTAGCGTGGGGACTAGCCTCGACAATGAGCAGTTCTTC. Its protein is CASSVGTSLDNEQFF.

The chain employs TRBV7-2 and TRBJ2-3, with 9 bases aligning to TRBD2. The trim removed 1 base at V and 4 bases at J, leaving 0 bases unmatched. Per the germline V gene, CDR1 is SGHTA and CDR2 is FQGNSA. There are 14 residues in the CDR3. CDR3 residues: CASSLVAGADTQYF. The DNA of the CDR3 is TGTGCCAGCAGCTTAGTAGCGGGGGCAGATACGCAGTATTTT.

This clone was detected only a few times. The J gene is TRBJ2-7, the V gene TRBV6-6, with TRBD2 matching 15 bases. Germline CDR1 is MNHNY and CDR2 is SVGAGI (reference sequence). Unmatched junction bases numbered 3, after V lost 0 bases and J lost 6 bases. The CDR3 loop spans 16 amino acids. CDR3 loop: CASSYSGLAGGGEQYF. Written as DNA, the CDR3 is TGTGCCAGCAGTTACTCGGGACTAGCGGGGGGTGGCGAGCAGTACTTC.

A remark on this clone: A much larger clone lies one base from this, so it may be a read error. The same CDR3 arises from other DNA sequences in this sample as well. This sequence joins TRBV5-1 and TRBJ2-1; 8 nucleotides line up with TRBD2. This CDR3 is 14 amino acids long. V lost 3 bases, J lost 4 bases, and 3 bases stayed unmatched. CDR1 is SGHRS, CDR2 YFSETQ, per germline. The CDR3 reads CASSSAGGYNEQFF. CDR3 bases: TGCGCCAGCAGCTCCGCGGGAGGATACAATGAGCAGTTCTTC. The entire variable domain, with the rest obtained from reference TRBV5-1 and TRBJ2-1, is as follows: KAGVTQTPRYLIKTRGQQVTLSCSPISGHRSVSWYQQTPGQGLQFLFEYFSETQRNKGNFPGRFSGRQFSNSRSEMNVSTLELGDSALYLCASSSAGGYNEQFFGPGTRLTVL.